The 14 T cell receptor beta chains in this list originate from one sample, sequenced in a study of circulating CD8 cells and anti-PD-1 response in melanoma (dated by TCRdb to the early 2020s). Instrument used: NextSeq 500. TCR libraries were prepared from about 14 ng of total RNA with the QIAseq Immune Repertoire RNA Library Kit, Human TCR Panel. In-frame beta chains were kept once TCRdb had trimmed the public reads at Q25 with fastp and called clones with MiXCR. Here each entry gathers all rows of one CDR3 protein and keeps the most common genes and DNA. The sample has 550 to 700 distinct CDR3 sequences on record, around 7.6% of them singletons. Approximately 9.7% of the sample is taken by the ten largest. Four subsets defined by PD-1 and/or TIGIT were sorted from live CD3+CD8+TCRalphabeta+ cells on a BD FACSAria II cell sorter. Source: CD8+ T cells from PBMCs, taken at baseline or after one month of anti-PD-1 therapy (not recorded which). The receptor set was obtained from a human donor with melanoma.

This clonotype is categorized as large. The chain uses TRBV11-2 and TRBJ2-7; D is ambiguous. Trimming removed 1 base at V and 2 bases at J, with 9 bases between. The germline V gene encodes CDR1 SGHAT and CDR2 FQNNGV. The CDR3 extends over 14 amino acids. The CDR3 here is CASSLVGQAYEQYF. CDR3 coding DNA: TGTGCCAGCAGCTTAGTTGGGCAGGCCTACGAGCAGTACTTC.

This clonotype is judged large. V and J are TRBV19 and TRBJ1-4, with D unclear. Germline V gene sequence: CDR1 LNHDA, CDR2 SQIVND (reference sequence). The CDR3 is 13 residues long. Between the trimmed V and J ends, which lost 5 bases and 7 bases, there was a span of 11 bases. CDR3 nucleotide sequence: TGTGCCAGTAGTCCCCGGAACATTGAAAAACTGTTTTTT. It encodes CASSPRNIEKLFF.

This clonotype has only one observation. Germline and junction disagree at one end, which may indicate a read error. V and J are TRBV12-3 or TRBV12-4 and TRBJ2-2, with D possibly matching TRBD1 (6 bases). The CDR3 consists of 15 residues. In DNA form, the CDR3 reads TGTGCCAGGAGGGCCGGGACATTCAACACCGGGGAGCTGTCTTTT. It is translated as CARRAGTFNTGELSF.

Only a few counts were recorded for this clonotype. A much larger clone is a single base away; this may be a read error. The V and J genes are TRBV21-1 and TRBJ2-3. TRBV21-1 is recorded as a pseudogene. The CDR3 is made up of 12 amino acids. The CDR3 DNA is TGTGCCAGCAGCAAAGAGTCAAATACGCAGTATTTT. It translates to CASSKESNTQYF.

Note on this clonotype: This may stem from a read error, because a much larger clone lies one nucleotide away. This is likely a read error, given that the CDR3 carries no conserved phenylalanine or tryptophan at its end. This chain connects TRBV7-3 to TRBJ2-1; D possibly corresponds to TRBD1 (6 bases). CDR3 size: 17 residues. Germline CDR1 reads SGHTA; CDR2 reads FQGTGA. The V end lost 2 bases, the J end lost 0 bases, and 14 bases lay between the germline ends. The CDR3 here is CASSLPSGQSSYNEQFV. CDR3 bases: TGTGCCAGCAGCTTACCCTCTGGACAGAGCTCCTACAATGAGCAGTTCGTC.

By sample fraction, this clonotype is large (0.1 to 1%). This sequence joins TRBV20-1 and TRBJ1-5; TRBD1 might be the D (5 bases). The CDR3 is 13 amino acids. Germline V lookup: CDR1 DFQATT, CDR2 SNEGSKA (reference sequence). The V gene lost 4 bases and the J gene lost 11 bases, with 18 bases spanning the gap. CDR3 DNA sequence: TGCAGTGCTACCAACCGGGGCCCAATGGCCCAGCATTTT. Protein sequence: CSATNRGPMAQHF.

This clonotype is judged large. The chain carries TRBV29-1 and TRBJ2-7; possibly TRBD1 for D (7 bases). CDR3 length: 12 amino acids. Trimming stripped 6 bases from V and 4 bases from J, with 13 bases between. Germline loops: CDR1 SQVTM, CDR2 ANQGSEA. The CDR3 DNA reads TGCAGCGTGGTTTCAGGGGGGTACGAGCAGTACTTC. Encoded protein: CSVVSGGYEQYF.

A note on this clonotype: This may arise from a read error, as a much more abundant clone is one base away. The V and J genes are TRBV9 and TRBJ2-2, with D maybe TRBD2 (5 bases). The germline V gene has CDR1 SGDLS and CDR2 YYNGEE. The CDR3 runs 16 residues. The CDR3 DNA is TGTGCCAACAGCGAGGGTAGGACTTCGAACACCGGGGAGCTGTTTTTT. Its translation: CANSEGRTSNTGELFF.

By frequency in the sample, this clonotype is medium-sized. The chain couples TRBV23-1 to TRBJ2-1; D might be TRBD2 (5 bases). TRBV23-1 is treated as an ORF (open reading frame) with a function not yet certain. The V end was cut by 7 bases, the J end by 9 bases, with 22 bases between. This CDR3 region has 15 residues. The CDR3 DNA follows: TGCGCCAGCATTCCGACGGAGGCCAACGTCTTTGAGCAGTTCTTC. Amino acids: CASIPTEANVFEQFF.

In its sample, this clonotype ranks as large. The genes are TRBV4-3 and TRBJ2-5; the D is unclear. V gave up 0 bases and J gave up 4 bases, with 12 bases separating them. There are 15 residues in the CDR3. The germline gives CDR1 LGHNA, CDR2 YSLEER. Here the CDR3 DNA reads TGCGCCAGCAGCCAAGATAGTGGGCATCGAGAGACCCAGTACTTC. This codes for CASSQDSGHRETQYF.

By its share, this clonotype is large. The V call is TRBV29-1, the J call TRBJ1-5; D unresolved. Germline CDR1 reads SQVTM; CDR2 reads ANQGSEA. The CDR3 runs 12 residues. Trimming pared 5 bases from V and 6 bases from J, leaving 11 bases between. The CDR3 loop reads CSVREEGQPQHF. CDR3 nucleotides: TGCAGCGTTCGAGAGGAGGGTCAGCCCCAGCATTTT.

By share, this clonotype counts as large (0.1 to 1%). This chain joins TRBV25-1 and TRBJ2-7, with D unresolved. Deletions cut 0 bases from V and 3 bases from J, with 15 bases between. The CDR3 is 16 amino acids. Germline loops: CDR1 MGHDK, CDR2 SYGVNS. The CDR3 protein is CASSEYGDRFGYEQYF. The CDR3 region has the DNA TGTGCCAGCAGTGAATATGGTGATCGGTTCGGCTACGAGCAGTACTTC.

This clonotype is large (0.1 to 1%). The rearrangement links TRBV12-3 or TRBV12-4 to TRBJ2-1; 11 nucleotides agree with TRBD2. J was trimmed by 10 bases and V by 3 bases; bases with no gene match: 8. The CDR3 is 15 residues long. CDR3 nucleotides: TGTGCCAGCAGTTTGCTTAGCGGGGGGGCCCAGGAGCAGTTCTTC. This encodes CASSLLSGGAQEQFF.

By proportion, this clonotype is large. This rearrangement joins TRBV2 to TRBJ2-1, with D maybe TRBD2 (6 bases). Deletions cut 6 bases from V and 3 bases from J, with 15 bases between. There are 15 residues in the CDR3. Per the germline V gene, CDR1 is SNHLY and CDR2 is FYNNEI. The CDR3 nucleotides are TGTGCCAGCAGGGAATATGGGACTGGCTACAATGAGCAGTTCTTC. This translates into CASREYGTGYNEQFF.